This T cell receptor beta chain was sequenced for a study of blood T cell repertoires in COVID-19 (TCRdb year 2020). General notes on the study: The collaborator samples originated in the United States, Italy and Spain and spanned the acute and convalescent phases of COVID-19. The samples were drawn from the first 160 participants of the ongoing ImmuneRACE study and from 950 to 1,500 subjects provided by 6 global collaborators. Nearly every sample came with metadata listing a de-identified subject ID, COVID-19 status, age in years and sex. The repertoires were made available in a free public database intended to serve as a resource for research on the immune response to SARS-CoV-2. Where HLA class I and class II types were available, the types were taken from metadata supplied by the sample provider, not from assay-based typing. The prospective study material was composed of cDNA or gDNA derived from T cells, B-cell-depleted T cells, or PBMCs. The dataset comprised deeply sampled blood TCRbeta repertoires from subjects exposed to, actively infected with, or recovered from COVID-19.

Worth noting for this clone: Which antigen it targets is not known. No base quality values were provided; no much bigger clone lies one nucleotide off.

In the prospective study, participants were 18 to 89 years old, resided in about two dozen geographic areas of the United States, and were enrolled through a virtual design. Cohort assignment in the prospective study relied on participant-reported clinical history from a screening survey and a study questionnaire. Exposed participants had been in contact, within 2 weeks of entering the study, with a person who had a PCR-confirmed or clinician-diagnosed case of COVID-19. In the prospective study, mobile phlebotomists collected whole blood, serum and a nasopharyngeal or oropharyngeal swab from each participant. Prospective study participants could optionally give additional blood draws and questionnaires over a roughly two-month period. Prospective study blood samples were shipped either frozen or at room temperature before DNA extraction. Broad study findings and their caveats: The quantity of clinical and demographic metadata differed by source and by participant and was supplied without curation.

TCRbeta CDR3 regions were amplified from genomic DNA using the immunoSEQ Assay, a bias-controlled multiplex PCR. In the paper's pipeline: The number of nucleated cells in each sample was estimated by amplification of reference gene primers within the assay. Sequence reads were collapsed and filtered to measure the absolute abundance of every unique TCRbeta CDR3 rearrangement. For each sample, productive Simpson clonality was calculated by taking the square root of Simpson's diversity index across productive rearrangements. The source is immuneACCESS, and TCRdb retained only in-frame sequences with V and J called. Part of the clones is not carried over; for the studies checked, unresolved V genes explain less than half of this, and the remainder is unexplained. The V and J calls and clone size are taken from that table; D and trimming were inferred from the DNA. For this sample the table gives under 400,000 clones, of which around nine tenths were detected only once. About 0.94% of the sample comes from the top ten.

Measured from the cysteine to the phenylalanine, the CDR3 is 14 residues long. Of the read, only the CDR3 DNA is kept; its 42 bases are in frame from base 1. The germline V gene (reference sequence) yields LNHDA for CDR1 and SQIVND for CDR2. V loses 6 bases of germline sequence and J loses 3 bases, and the interval between the two ends is 15 bases. The chain is made from TRBV19 and TRBJ2-7; a weak D assignment points to TRBD1 (6 bases agree). This TCR was recovered from a woman in her 30s who had been exposed to COVID-19. Sequenced sample: PBMCs or T cells enriched from blood (not recorded which). The DNA reads TGTGCCAGTAGCCTTACAGGGATCAGCTACGAGCAGTACTTC. Its protein is CASSLTGISYEQYF.